The following is a T cell receptor beta chain sequence with its context. This entry is derived from a study of cytomegalovirus exposure and HLA in healthy donors. There are 14 residues in the CDR3. Trimming removed 4 bases from V and 9 bases from J, with 13 bases in between. Germline values: CDR1 LNHDA, CDR2 SQIVND (reference sequence). A multiplex PCR was run with 60 Vbeta primers and 13 Jbeta primers. Here immunoSEQ multiplex PCR was the method, and the copy in TCRdb shows in-frame clones only, minus some. Of about 190,000 clones in the sample, 70% to 75% were seen once. The receptor was isolated from a man aged 30 to 45 in good health and CMV-seropositive. Sequencing used PBMCs. This chain joins TRBV19 and TRBJ1-6; weak D call: TRBD1 (6 bases). CDR3 nucleotides: TGTGCCAGTAGTACAGGACAGTCGGTTTCACCCCTCCACTTT. Translating gives CASSTGQSVSPLHF.